This section outlines one T cell receptor (beta chain) sequence together with its context. Stable hyperthyroid donors showed no ophthalmopathy during 18 months follow-up. In germline, CDR1 is LNHNV, CDR2 YYDKDF (reference sequence). V lost 0 bases and J lost 5, with 19 bases in between. This CDR3 is built from 17 residues. Amplification from RNA transcripts yielded the TCR beta CDR3 regions. The first round was an RT-PCR with HTBI primers, and the second round was a multiplex PCR. TCRdb re-derived calls from the multiplex PCR reads in MiXCR, one entry per CDR3 protein. This repertoire shows about 620,000 distinct CDR3 sequences, 22% found once; its top ten account for approximately 7%. This sample was included in a study of Graves' ophthalmopathy and Graves' hyperthyroidism.

The TCR sequence derives from a woman under 30 with stable Graves' hyperthyroidism. Some clones in this sample may be carry-over from other donors' samples. The chain links TRBV15 to TRBJ1-2; D is perhaps TRBD1 (6 bases). Material for sequencing was peripheral blood. The CDR3 protein is CATSRDPHEDSWYGYTF. CDR3 bases: TGTGCCACCAGCAGAGATCCCCACGAGGACAGTTGGTATGGCTACACCTTC.